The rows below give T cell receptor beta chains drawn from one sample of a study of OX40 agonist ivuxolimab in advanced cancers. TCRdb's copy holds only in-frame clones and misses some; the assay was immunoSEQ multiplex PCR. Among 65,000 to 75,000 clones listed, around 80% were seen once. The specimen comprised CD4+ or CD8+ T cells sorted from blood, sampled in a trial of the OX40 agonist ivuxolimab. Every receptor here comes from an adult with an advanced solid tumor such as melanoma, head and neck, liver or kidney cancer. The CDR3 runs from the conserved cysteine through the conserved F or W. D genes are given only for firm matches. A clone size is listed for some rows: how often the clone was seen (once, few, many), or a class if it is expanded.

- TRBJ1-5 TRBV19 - TGTGCCAGTAGTCCAACCTGGGATCAGCCCCAGCATTTT CASSPTWDQPQHF
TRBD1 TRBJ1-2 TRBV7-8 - TGTGCCAGCAGCTCCGGGACAGCGGGAAACTATGGCTACACCTTC CASSSGTAGNYGYTF
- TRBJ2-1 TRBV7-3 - TGTGCCAGCAGCTTAAATAGGAACAATGAGCAGTTCTTC CASSLNRNNEQFF
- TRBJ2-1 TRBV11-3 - TGTGCCAGCAGCTTAGGGCAGGATCACAATGAGCAGTTCTTC CASSLGQDHNEQFF
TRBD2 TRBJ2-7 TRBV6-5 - TGTGCCAGCAGCGGGGACCCCGGGGGGGCCTACGAGCAGTACTTC CASSGDPGGAYEQYF
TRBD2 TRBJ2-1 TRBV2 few TGTGCCAGCAAGCCTAGCGGGAGTAATGAGCAGTTCTTC CASKPSGSNEQFF
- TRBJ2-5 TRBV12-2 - TGTGCAAGTCGCTTAGTACTGGACAGGCCCCAAGAGACCCAGTACTTC CASRLVLDRPQETQYF
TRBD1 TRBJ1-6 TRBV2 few TGTGCCAGCAGTCCCTCGAACCCCGGGACAGGGGATTCACCCCTCCACTTT CASSPSNPGTGDSPLHF
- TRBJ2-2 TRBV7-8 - TGTGCCAGCAGCTCCCCTTTAAGCCCGCTGTTTTTT CASSSPLSPLFF
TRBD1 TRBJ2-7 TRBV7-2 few TGTGCCAGCAGCTCCAAGGGACAGGGATCCTTCGAGCAGTACTTC CASSSKGQGSFEQYF
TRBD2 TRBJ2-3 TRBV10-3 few TGTGCCATCAGTGTACTAGCGGGAAGCACAGATACGCAGTATTTT CAISVLAGSTDTQYF
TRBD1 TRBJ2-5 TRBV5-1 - TGCGCCAGCAGCTTGGCTGGACAGGGGTTCGGTCAAGAGACCCAGTACTTC CASSLAGQGFGQETQYF
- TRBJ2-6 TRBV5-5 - TGTGCCAGCAGCCTCGACCCGGGCTCTGGGGCCAACGTCCTGACTTTC CASSLDPGSGANVLTF
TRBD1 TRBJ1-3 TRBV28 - TGTGCCAGCAGTCACCGGGACAGGGTTGGAAACACCATATATTTT CASSHRDRVGNTIYF
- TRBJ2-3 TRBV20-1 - TGCAGTGCTAACAAAGCAGATACGCAGTATTTT CSANKADTQYF
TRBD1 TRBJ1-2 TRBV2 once TGTGCCAGCAGTGGACAGGGGGTGAACTATGGCTACACCTTC CASSGQGVNYGYTF
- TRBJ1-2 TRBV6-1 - TGTGCCAGCAGTGAAGCAGAAGGCGACTATGGCTACACCTTC CASSEAEGDYGYTF
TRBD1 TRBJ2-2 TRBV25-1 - TGTGCCAGCAGTGAGTCCGGGACAGGGAACACCGGGGAGCTGTTTTTT CASSESGTGNTGELFF
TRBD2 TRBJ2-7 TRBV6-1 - TGTGCCAGCAGGGAGATGACTAGCGCCAACTACGAGCAGTACTTC CASREMTSANYEQYF
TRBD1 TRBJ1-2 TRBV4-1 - TGCGCCAGCAGCCGGGACAGGGCCTATGGCTACACCTTC CASSRDRAYGYTF
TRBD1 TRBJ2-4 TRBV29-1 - TGCAGCGCCGTACTGGACAGGGTGTACATTCAGTACTTC CSAVLDRVYIQYF
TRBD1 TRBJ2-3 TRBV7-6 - TGTGCCAGCAGCTTAGGAGCGGACAGGGGGCCTAGCACAGATACGCAGTATTTT CASSLGADRGPSTDTQYF
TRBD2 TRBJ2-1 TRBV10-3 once TGTGCCATCAGTCTAGTAGCGGGGACGTACAATGAGCAGTTCTTC CAISLVAGTYNEQFF
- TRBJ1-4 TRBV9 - TGTGCCAGCACGCGTGGCGGGGCGGAAGAAAAACTGTTTTTT CASTRGGAEEKLFF
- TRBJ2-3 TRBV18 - TGTGCCAGCTCACCAGCCACAGGGTTAAGGATGGCAGATACGCAGTATTTT CASSPATGLRMADTQYF
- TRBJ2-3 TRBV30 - TGTGCCTGGAGTCAAGGTCTAGCGAAATTCACAGATACGCAGTATTTT CAWSQGLAKFTDTQYF
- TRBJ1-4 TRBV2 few TGTGCCAGCAGTGAACGGGTCCCAAATGAAAAACTGTTTTTT CASSERVPNEKLFF
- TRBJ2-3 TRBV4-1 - TGCGCCAGCAGCCAAGACCCCGCGATCCTAGGACCAGATACGCAGTATTTT CASSQDPAILGPDTQYF
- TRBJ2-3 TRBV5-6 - TGTGCCAGCAGCTTGACAGATACGCAGTATTTT CASSLTDTQYF
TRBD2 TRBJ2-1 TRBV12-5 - TGTGCTAGTGGACTCCTCAGGACTAGCGGGATGTATGAGCAGTTCTTC CASGLLRTSGMYEQFF
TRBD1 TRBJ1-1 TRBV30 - TGTGCCTGGAGTGTAGGGTTCCCAGGGGGGACTGAAGCTTTCTTT CAWSVGFPGGTEAFF
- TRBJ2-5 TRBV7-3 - TGTGCCAGCAGCCCAGCCCCGGGGAGTGATGAGACCCAGTACTTC CASSPAPGSDETQYF
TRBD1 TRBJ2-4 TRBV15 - TGTGCCACCAGCAGAGATTGGACAGGGGGCGACATTCAGTACTTC CATSRDWTGGDIQYF
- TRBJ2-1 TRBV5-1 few TGCGCCAGCAGCTTTCCTCCTTCCTACAATGAGCAGTTCTTC CASSFPPSYNEQFF
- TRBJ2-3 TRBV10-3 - TGTGCCATCAGCGAGGGGGATGATACGCAGTATTTT CAISEGDDTQYF
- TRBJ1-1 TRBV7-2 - TGTGCCAGCAGCCCTGGGCGGGGGAACACTGAAGCTTTCTTT CASSPGRGNTEAFF
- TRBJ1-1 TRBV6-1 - TGTGCCAGCAGCGACTCTGGACGAATGAACACTGAAGCTTTCTTT CASSDSGRMNTEAFF
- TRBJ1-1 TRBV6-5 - TGTGCCAGCAGACCTCAATATTCCTCCACTGAAGCTTTCTTT CASRPQYSSTEAFF